These 30 T cell receptor beta chains share one sample of origin, sequenced in a study of cytomegalovirus exposure and HLA in healthy donors. Data came from immunoSEQ multiplex PCR; TCRdb stores just in-frame clones and leaves some out. The sample carries 150,000 or so clones, about 83% recorded once. Sequencing input: PBMCs. The receptors shown here come from a woman under 40 in good health and CMV-seronegative.

This sequence joins TRBV5-1 and TRBJ1-1; D remains ambiguous. CDR3 length: 14 residues. Trimming cost V 4 bases and J 5 bases, with 15 bases left between them. Germline assignment: CDR1 SGHRS and CDR2 YFSETQ. CDR3 DNA: TGCGCCAGCAGCCTCCGGGTCGCCCAGACTGAAGCTTTCTTT. This gives the protein CASSLRVAQTEAFF.

The chain uses TRBV2 and TRBJ2-5; D is perhaps TRBD1 (5 bases). The CDR3 covers 14 residues. The V gene lost 9 bases and the J gene lost 2 bases, with 16 bases spanning the gap. The germline gives CDR1 SNHLY, CDR2 FYNNEI. In DNA, the CDR3 is TGTGCCAGTGCAGGGAATAGATATCAAGAGACCCAGTACTTC. Its translation is CASAGNRYQETQYF.

This clone was counted a single time. The chain links TRBV27 to TRBJ1-1; D uncertain. Germline assignment: CDR1 MNHEY and CDR2 SMNVEV (reference sequence). The CDR3 is 12 amino acids. Between the trimmed V and J ends, which lost 5 bases and 9 bases, there was a span of 13 bases. The CDR3 DNA sequence: TGTGCCAGCAGTGACGGAGTCTACCAAGCTTTCTTT. It yields the protein CASSDGVYQAFF.

The chain couples TRBV6-1 to TRBJ1-5; D ambiguous. Trimming removed 3 bases at V and 4 bases at J, with 7 bases between. The germline CDR1 and CDR2 sequences are MNHNS and SASEGT. The CDR3 spans 13 residues. The CDR3 sequence is CASSEGGNQPQHF. CDR3 DNA sequence: TGTGCCAGCAGTGAGGGAGGGAATCAGCCCCAGCATTTT.

The chain combines TRBV19 with TRBJ1-2; 7 positions agree with TRBD1. V shed 3 bases and J 4 bases; nucleotides not matched to a gene: 2. This CDR3 is built from 13 residues. The germline V gene encodes CDR1 LNHDA and CDR2 SQIVND (reference sequence). CDR3: CASSIEGAYGYTF. For the CDR3, the DNA is TGTGCCAGTAGTATTGAGGGGGCCTATGGCTACACCTTC.

V and J are TRBV18 and TRBJ2-1; 7 bases align to TRBD1. Germline-derived CDR1 and CDR2 are KGHSH and LQKENI. CDR3 length equals 14 residues. V dropped 8 bases and J dropped 0; count of bases not matched to a gene: 4. CDR3 nucleotide sequence: TGTGCCAGCGAGGGGGCCAGCTCCTACAATGAGCAGTTCTTC. Its protein product is CASEGASSYNEQFF.

V gene TRBV27 combines with J gene TRBJ2-5, with 7 bases aligning to TRBD2. With 6 bases clipped from V and 5 bases from J, the junction kept 12 bases outside the gene matches. From germline, CDR1 is MNHEY and CDR2 SMNVEV (reference sequence). CDR3 size: 15 residues. In DNA, the CDR3 is TGTGCCAGCAGCCACCTGGGGGGGAACGGGGAGACCCAGTACTTC. Encoded protein: CASSHLGGNGETQYF.

This sequence joins TRBV5-6 and TRBJ2-7; the match to TRBD1 covers 8 bases. Germline V gene lookup returns CDR1 SGHDT and CDR2 YYEEEE. The CDR3 contains 14 residues. Trimming at V came to 2 bases and at J to 5 bases, leaving 6 bases not matched to a gene. The DNA of the CDR3 is TGTGCCAGCAGCTTCGGACAGGGTGGAGACGAGCAGTACTTC. Protein product: CASSFGQGGDEQYF.

The V and J genes are TRBV4-1 and TRBJ2-7; D might be TRBD1 (5 bases). The CDR3 loop spans 15 amino acids. The V end lost 1 base, the J end lost 3 bases, and 13 bases lay between the germline ends. In germline, CDR1 is MGHRA, CDR2 YSYEKL. The CDR3 DNA follows: TGCGCCAGCAGCCAAGGTATAGGGGTCGGCTACGAGCAGTACTTC. Translation: CASSQGIGVGYEQYF.

About this clone itself: The junction does not match germline at one end; this may be a read error. The rearrangement links TRBV5-6 to TRBJ1-6, with 9 bases lining up with TRBD1. The CDR3 covers 16 residues. Per germline, CDR1 SGHDT and CDR2 YYEEEE. In nucleotides, the CDR3 is TGTGCCAGCAACTTGAACAGGGGGCTGAGCGGTTCACCCCTCCACTTT. It is translated as CASNLNRGLSGSPLHF. Using reference TRBV5-6 and TRBJ1-6 for the parts outside the CDR3, the full variable domain is DAGVTQSPTHLIKTRGQQVTLRCSPKSGHDTVSWYQQALGQGPQFIFQYYEEEERQRGNFPDRFSGHQFPNYSSELNVNALLLGDSALYLCASNLNRGLSGSPLHFGNGTRLTVT.

The rearrangement joins TRBV7-9 to TRBJ2-7; weak D call: TRBD1 (6 bases). This CDR3 contains 15 residues. The V gene lost 2 bases and the J gene lost 2 bases, with 13 bases spanning the gap. Germline CDR1 and CDR2: SEHNR and FQNEAQ (reference sequence). CDR3 protein: CASSLTTGSPYEQYF. The CDR3 nucleotides read TGTGCCAGCAGCTTAACAACAGGGTCCCCCTACGAGCAGTACTTC.

This rearrangement joins TRBV4-1 to TRBJ2-7, with TRBD2 identical over 10 bases. The CDR3 is 15 residues long. V lost 4 bases and J lost 2; bases outside the gene matches: 5. Germline-derived CDR1 and CDR2 are MGHRA and YSYEKL. The CDR3 sequence: CASSPAGGPPYEQYF. For the CDR3, the DNA is TGCGCCAGCAGCCCAGCGGGGGGGCCCCCCTACGAGCAGTACTTC.

The gene calls are TRBV6-5 and TRBJ1-2; the D gene is possibly TRBD1 (5 bases). CDR1 MNHEY and CDR2 SVGAGI come from the germline V gene. CDR3 size: 14 residues. V was shortened by 5 bases and J by 6 bases, with 16 bases between the two germline ends. CDR3 in amino acids: CASSGMGIGDGYTF. The DNA of the CDR3 is TGTGCCAGCAGTGGAATGGGGATAGGGGATGGCTACACCTTC.

The genes are TRBV5-6 and TRBJ1-6, with 7 bases lining up with TRBD1. The CDR3 contains 17 residues. V shed 4 bases, J shed 6 bases, and the junction held 13 bases outside the gene matches. Germline loops: CDR1 SGHDT, CDR2 YYEEEE. CDR3 amino acids: CASSPGVKQGSNSPLHF. The CDR3, as DNA: TGTGCCAGCAGCCCGGGGGTCAAACAGGGGTCTAATTCACCCCTCCACTTT.

The chain joins TRBV4-3 to TRBJ1-2; TRBD1 matches 9 bases. Per the germline V gene, CDR1 is LGHNA and CDR2 is YSLEER. The J segment lost 7 bases and the V segment lost 2 bases, leaving 17 bases of the junction unmatched. The length of the CDR3 is 18 residues. The CDR3 reads CASSQNTGGGSLGAGYTF. CDR3 DNA sequence: TGCGCCAGCAGCCAAAACACAGGGGGCGGTTCGTTGGGGGCTGGCTACACCTTC.

The chain combines TRBV19 with TRBJ1-1; 7 nucleotides agree with TRBD1. There are 13 residues in the CDR3. The V and J ends lost 4 bases and 5 bases, in that order; junction bases with no gene match: 4. Germline CDR1 LNHDA, CDR2 SQIVND (reference sequence). In DNA, the CDR3 is TGTGCCAGTAGTACGAACAGGGGAACTGAAGCTTTCTTT. It encodes CASSTNRGTEAFF.

The V call is TRBV5-1, the J call TRBJ1-1, with 10 nucleotides matching TRBD1. The germline V gene encodes CDR1 SGHRS and CDR2 YFSETQ. J gave up 5 bases and V 4 bases, and 5 bases lay outside the gene matches. This CDR3 comprises 14 residues. Written as DNA, the CDR3 is TGCGCCAGCAGCAAGGGACAGGGGCGGACTGAAGCTTTCTTT. Protein sequence: CASSKGQGRTEAFF.

The chain is built from TRBV5-1 and TRBJ2-7, with no clear D. The CDR3 loop spans 16 amino acids. V dropped 1 base and J dropped 3 bases, with 17 bases sitting between them. Germline-derived CDR1 and CDR2 are SGHRS and YFSETQ. DNA of the CDR3: TGCGCCAGCAGCTTGTCCGCTGGCTCGGCGGTCTACGAGCAGTACTTC. As protein: CASSLSAGSAVYEQYF.

The chain has TRBV7-8 and TRBJ1-6, with D uncertain. The CDR3 runs 18 residues. Trimming took 5 bases from V and 2 from J, leaving 19 bases between them. Germline lookup yields CDR1 SGHVS and CDR2 FQNEAQ. The CDR3 region is CASSLLPDTEAYNSPLHF. CDR3 sequence (DNA): TGTGCCAGCAGCCTCCTACCCGACACGGAGGCCTATAATTCACCCCTCCACTTT.

The chain joins TRBV14 to TRBJ2-7; TRBD1 matches 8 bases. This CDR3 comprises 14 residues. V trimming: 3 bases; J trimming: 3 bases; junction bases outside the gene matches: 4. The V gene's germline CDR1 is SGHDN and CDR2 FVKESK. The CDR3 loop is CASSHGTGFYEQYF. CDR3 DNA sequence: TGTGCCAGCAGCCACGGGACAGGATTCTACGAGCAGTACTTC.

This clone appeared a single time. The CDR3 DNA reads TGTGCCAGCAGCTGTCCCGGAAGGACAGGTAATGAAAAACTGTTTTTT. Amino acids: CASSCPGRTGNEKLFF. The J gene is TRBJ1-4, the V gene TRBV11-3, with 7 positions matching TRBD1. J was trimmed by 4 bases and V by 4 bases; bases with no gene match: 9. The length of the CDR3 is 16 residues. CDR1 SGHNT and CDR2 YENEEA come from the germline V gene.

The chain uses TRBV6-1 and TRBJ2-1, with TRBD1 matching over 9 bases. The CDR3 consists of 13 residues. Trimming cost V 8 bases and J 9 bases; bases outside gene matches: 8. Germline V gene data show CDR1 as MNHNS and CDR2 as SASEGT. In DNA form, the CDR3 reads TGTGCCAGCTTAGAACAGGGGGCAGGTGAGCAGTTCTTC. Protein: CASLEQGAGEQFF.

V is TRBV6-5 and J is TRBJ1-2, with TRBD1 matching over 8 bases. The CDR3 runs 15 residues. CDR1 MNHEY and CDR2 SVGAGI come from the germline V gene. Trimming at V came to 7 bases and at J to 7 bases, leaving 14 bases not matched to a gene. In nucleotides, the CDR3 is TGTGCCAGCACGCGTACAGGGGGGCCCTTGAGTGGCTACACCTTC. This codes for CASTRTGGPLSGYTF.

This chain joins TRBV7-2 and TRBJ1-1; D remains ambiguous. The CDR3 has 14 residues. Deletions cut 3 bases from V and 4 bases from J, with 12 bases between. Germline CDR1 reads SGHTA; CDR2 reads FQGNSA. The CDR3 coding sequence is TGTGCCAGCAGCTTCCACTCAGGTACCACTGAAGCTTTCTTT. Encoded protein: CASSFHSGTTEAFF.

This chain's CDR3 is CASSFSLAADTQYF. The CDR3 DNA reads as TGTGCCAGCAGCTTTAGTCTAGCAGCAGATACGCAGTATTTT. V gene TRBV7-2 combines with J gene TRBJ2-3; a possible D gene is TRBD2 (5 bases). Trimming removed 3 bases at V and 4 bases at J, with 11 bases between. The germline CDR1 and CDR2 sequences are SGHTA and FQGNSA. The length of the CDR3 is 14 residues.

This clone has just one count. The CDR3 reads CASSMGQGLNTEAFF. CDR3 sequence (DNA): TGTGCCAGTAGTATGGGCCAGGGATTGAACACTGAAGCTTTCTTT. The chain joins TRBV19 to TRBJ1-1; the D gene is possibly TRBD1 (5 bases). This CDR3 comprises 15 residues. The V and J ends lost 3 bases and 0 bases respectively, with 11 bases between them. CDR1 and CDR2 (germline): LNHDA, SQIVND (reference sequence).

As regards this clone: The same CDR3 is also encoded by other DNA sequences in this sample. The chain has TRBV27 and TRBJ1-6; D is uncertain. This CDR3 spans 12 amino acids. Looked up from germline, CDR1 is MNHEY and CDR2 is SMNVEV (reference sequence). V lost 3 bases and J lost 7, with 4 bases in between. CDR3 coding DNA: TGTGCCAGCAGTTTCCAGAATTCACCCCTCCACTTT. Its translation: CASSFQNSPLHF.

The chain joins TRBV4-1 to TRBJ1-1; no definite D call. This CDR3 comprises 12 residues. The V end was cut by 1 base, the J end by 10 bases, with 10 bases between. CDR1 MGHRA and CDR2 YSYEKL come from the germline V gene. The CDR3 loop reads CASSQAQYGAFF. DNA for the CDR3: TGCGCCAGCAGCCAAGCGCAGTATGGAGCTTTCTTT.

The CDR3 region is CASSYSQVSSYEQYF. CDR3 DNA sequence: TGTGCCAGCAGTTACTCACAGGTATCCTCCTACGAGCAGTACTTC. V usage is TRBV6-5 and J usage is TRBJ2-7, with D maybe TRBD1 (5 bases). V was clipped by 0 bases and J by 0 bases, with 9 bases between them. CDR1 MNHEY and CDR2 SVGAGI come from the germline V gene. This CDR3 region has 15 residues.

The rearrangement uses TRBV29-1 and TRBJ2-5, with unresolved D. The V gene lost 5 bases and the J gene lost 4 bases, with 14 bases spanning the gap. From germline, CDR1 is SQVTM and CDR2 ANQGSEA. CDR3 length: 13 residues. The CDR3 here is CSVSKAPGETQYF. CDR3 DNA: TGCAGCGTTTCAAAGGCGCCGGGAGAGACCCAGTACTTC.